Sequencing of this TCR beta chain was carried out in a study of shared clonotypes between healthy human individuals. Looking at the study overall: Each donor's CD8 memory used one plate, CD8 naive two, each CD4 subset three.

This clone was counted once. This CDR3 contains 13 residues. Trimming took 7 bases from V and 7 from J; bases not matched to a gene: 6. CDR1 and CDR2 (germline): SGHRS, YFSETQ. Nashville, Tennessee was home to all donors, each a Caucasian adult. The protocol was immunoSEQ multiplex PCR, while the TCRdb copy is restricted to in-frame clones and leaves out a portion. Counted here are some 680,000 clones, about three quarters occurring once; the ten biggest clones make up around 2%. The sequenced sample consisted of memory CD4+ T cells sorted from blood. Subset: CD45RA-negative fraction. The source of this sequence is a woman in her twenties or thirties in good health. This chain joins TRBV5-1 and TRBJ2-1, with 9 bases aligning to TRBD2. The DNA of the CDR3 is TGCGCCAGCCGGACTAGCGCGGGAAATGAGCAGTTCTTC. It specifies CASRTSAGNEQFF.